Listed here are 22 T cell receptor beta chains from one sample, sequenced in a study of CD8+ T cells in alopecia areata. RNA was extracted and reverse transcribed into cDNA as the sequencing template. Assay used: immunoSEQ multiplex PCR; TCRdb lists only in-frame clones, some missing. This sample has around 290,000 clones and no singletons, with more than 0.95% in the ten largest. Sorting of pooled cutaneous lymph node cells used CD4, CD8alpha, NKG2D, NKG2ACE and other markers. The sequencing input was CD4+ T cells sorted from a lymph node. The receptors come from a C3H/HeJ mouse with alopecia areata. MHC haplotype of the strain: H2-k.

A note on this clone: Genes here carry mouse names. The read terminates 4 residues before the CDR3 end, so the remaining end is supplied by the germline J gene. The rearrangement joins TRBV1 to TRBJ2-3; 11 positions agree with TRBD2. The CDR3 totals 14 residues. J gave up 3 bases and V 6 bases, and 2 bases lay outside the gene matches. The germline gives CDR1 NSQYPW, CDR2 LRSPGD (reference sequence). The DNA read from the CDR3 is TGCACCTGCAGGGACTGGGGGGTCGCAGAA. Translation gives CTCRDWGVAE. The full CDR3 is CTCRDWGVAETLYF.

This clone was detected many times. Mouse germline and gene names are used. The CDR3 is cut off 4 residues early in the read; its end comes from the germline J gene. The chain couples TRBV13-3 to TRBJ2-5, with D tentatively TRBD2 (6 bases). Trimming removed 1 base from V and 3 bases from J, with 12 bases in between. Per the germline V gene, CDR1 is NNHDY and CDR2 is SYVADS. There are 15 residues in the CDR3. Incomplete CDR3 DNA: TGTGCCAGCAGTGATCGGGGGGACGGACAAGAC. Translating gives CASSDRGDGQD. The full CDR3 is CASSDRGDGQDTQYF. Filled out from reference TRBV13-3 and TRBJ2-5, the complete variable domain reads EAAVTQSPRSKVAVTGGKVTLSCHQTNNHDYMYWYRQDTGHGLRLIHYSYVADSTEKGDIPDGYKASRPSQENFSLILELASLSQTAVYFCASSDRGDGQDTQYFGPGTRLLVL.

As regards this clone: Mouse names are used for the genes. The DNA ends 4 residues before the CDR3 does, and the rest of the CDR3 is filled in from the germline J gene. The chain combines TRBV5 with TRBJ2-5, with D possibly being TRBD1 (5 bases). The CDR3 totals 13 residues. Germline-derived CDR1 and CDR2 are LGHNA and YNLKQL (reference sequence). Here the CDR3 reads CASSQVRDDTQYF. The part of the CDR3 DNA that was read is TGTGCCAGCAGCCAAGTCAGGGATGAC.

This clone showed up many times. The germline and genes are mouse ones. The sequence runs out 4 residues before the end of the CDR3; the remainder is reconstructed from the germline J gene. Other DNA sequences within the sample encode an identical CDR3. J is TRBJ2-1 and V is TRBV5, with D perhaps TRBD2 (6 bases). CDR1 LGHNA and CDR2 YNLKQL come from the germline V gene (reference sequence). Trimming shortened V by 1 base and J by 1 base, and 8 bases separated the two germline ends. This CDR3 comprises 15 residues. Partial CDR3 DNA: TGTGCCAGCAGCCAAGGGCTGGGGAACTATGCT. Translation gives CASSQGLGNYA. From start to end, the CDR3 is CASSQGLGNYAEQFF.

With regard to this clone: Each gene name is a mouse one. The CDR3 is cut off 4 residues early in the read; its end comes from the germline J gene. This chain connects TRBV13-3 to TRBJ2-5; a possible D gene is TRBD1 (5 bases). The CDR3 is 12 residues long. Germline V lookup: CDR1 NNHDY, CDR2 SYVADS. Incomplete CDR3 DNA: TGTGCCAGCAGTCGACAGAGGGAC. This codes for CASSRQRD. Given in full, the CDR3 is CASSRQRDTQYF.

Of note for this clone: Gene and germline names: mouse. The read finishes 4 residues shy of the CDR3 end, and the germline J gene is used to complete it. The chain employs TRBV12-1 and TRBJ1-2; no clear D. This CDR3 comprises 14 residues. Trimming left V 1 base short and J 0 bases short, with 8 bases between. In germline, CDR1 is SGHSN, CDR2 HYEKVE. This CDR3 reads CASSLTATNSDYTF. The covered CDR3 bases are TGTGCCAGCTCTCTTACAGCAACAAACTCC.

This clone has more than one count but fewer than ten. These gene names are mouse names. Sequencing ends 4 residues short of the CDR3 end; the germline J gene provides the rest. In the same sample, other DNA sequences code for this CDR3. This sequence joins TRBV13-1 and TRBJ2-3, with TRBD1 as a possible D gene (6 bases). The CDR3 has 15 amino acids. Trimming stripped 1 base from V and 2 bases from J, with 11 bases between. Germline loops: CDR1 NSHNY, CDR2 SYGAGN. CDR3 DNA (partial): TGTGCCAGCAGTGATCGGGCAGGGGATGCAGAA. It encodes CASSDRAGDAE. The full CDR3 reads CASSDRAGDAETLYF.

This clone was seen a few times. These gene names are mouse names. Other DNA sequences in the same sample also yield this CDR3. The CDR3 reads CAWSLVGSAETLYF. The covered CDR3 bases are TGTGCCTGGAGTCTAGTGGGGAGTGCAGAA. The rearrangement joins TRBV31 to TRBJ2-3, with a possible D match to TRBD2 (5 bases). The CDR3 end falls 4 residues outside the read, so it is completed with the germline J gene. The germline CDR1 and CDR2 sequences are GKSSPN and SITVG. CDR3 length equals 14 residues. V lost 0 bases to trimming and J lost 0 bases, with 7 bases between them.

A word on this clone: Gene names refer to mouse genes. The CDR3 extends 4 residues past the end of the read, so its final part is completed from the germline J gene. This chain uses TRBV13-1 with TRBJ2-2, with 9 bases aligning to TRBD2. CDR1 NSHNY and CDR2 SYGAGN come from the germline V gene. The CDR3 sequence is 15 residues long. Losses at the gene ends were 6 bases for V and 0 bases for J; bases not matched to a gene: 3. The sequenced part of the CDR3 DNA is TGTGCCAGCACCGGGACTGGGCCAAACACCGGG. It yields the protein CASTGTGPNTG. The full CDR3 sequence reads CASTGTGPNTGQLYF.

This clone has a handful of counts. Mouse gene names and germline throughout. The CDR3 goes on 4 residues after the read ends, and that part is filled in from the germline J gene. At the DNA level, this CDR3 is encoded by other sequences in the same sample as well. The V gene is TRBV19, the J gene TRBJ2-5; TRBD2 is a possible D gene (6 bases). CDR3 length: 13 residues. Trimming removed 1 base from V and 3 bases from J, with 6 bases in between. Per germline, CDR1 FNHDT and CDR2 SITEND (reference sequence). The CDR3 spells CASSILGQDTQYF. The covered CDR3 bases are TGTGCCAGCAGTATACTGGGGCAAGAC.

This clone was observed many times. Germline and genes: mouse. Read data end 4 residues before the CDR3 end; the end is taken from the germline J gene. Other DNA sequences of this sample code for an identical CDR3. The rearrangement joins TRBV1 to TRBJ1-2; perhaps TRBD1 as D (5 bases). CDR3 length equals 14 residues. Germline lookup yields CDR1 NSQYPW and CDR2 LRSPGD (reference sequence). V was clipped by 0 bases and J by 0 bases, with 5 bases between them. The CDR3 DNA, read in part, is TGCACCTGCAGTGCAGAAGGGGCAAACTCC. This encodes CTCSAEGANS. The complete CDR3 protein is CTCSAEGANSDYTF. Combining the CDR3 with reference TRBV1 and TRBJ1-2 gives the whole variable domain VTLLEQNPRWRLVPRGQAVNLRCILKNSQYPWMSWYQQDLQKQLQWLFTLRSPGDKEVKSLPGADYLATRVTDTELRLQVANMSQGRTLYCTCSAEGANSDYTFGSGTRLLVI.

This clone was detected only a few times. Gene names and germline refer to mouse. The DNA read from the CDR3 is TGTGCCAGCAAGGACAGGGGTAACTCC. This codes for CASKDRGNS. The entire CDR3 is CASKDRGNSDYTF. The chain joins TRBV13-3 to TRBJ1-2; TRBD1 agrees at 9 bases. Sequencing ends 4 residues short of the CDR3 end; the germline J gene provides the rest. CDR1 is NNHDY and CDR2 is SYVADS in the germline V gene. The CDR3 is made up of 13 amino acids. J was trimmed by 2 bases and V by 6 bases; bases with no gene match: 2.

Worth noting for this clone: All gene names here are mouse names. The read is 4 residues too short to cover the CDR3 end, so that end is filled in from the germline J gene. The V and J genes are TRBV17 and TRBJ2-3; D not certain. The CDR3 is 14 residues long. Trimming took off 0 bases at V and 1 base at J, with 5 bases between the two ends. Per the germline V gene, CDR1 is MNHDT and CDR2 is YYDKIL. CDR3 region: CASSREKGAETLYF. The covered CDR3 bases are TGTGCTAGCAGTAGAGAAAAGGGTGCAGAA. Based on the CDR3 plus reference TRBV17 and TRBJ2-3, the full variable domain is DTTVKQNPRYKLARVGKPVNLICSQTMNHDTMYWYQKKPNQAPKLLLFYYDKILNREADTFEKFQSSRPNNSFCSLYIGSAGLEYSAMYLCASSREKGAETLYFGSGTRLTVL.

This clone came up a few times. Genes here carry mouse names. The read terminates 4 residues ahead of where the CDR3 ends, so the germline J gene completes it. The same CDR3 also results from other DNA sequences found in this sample. The chain has TRBV13-1 and TRBJ1-1, with D perhaps TRBD1 (5 bases). Germline V gene sequence: CDR1 NSHNY, CDR2 SYGAGN. The CDR3 length is 13 residues. V lost 6 bases, J lost 0 bases, and 9 bases lay in between. CDR3 in amino acids: CASTQGANTEVFF. The sequenced CDR3 bases are TGTGCCAGCACCCAGGGTGCAAACACA.

This clone was seen ten or more times. Genes and germline come from the mouse. With the read ending 4 residues before the CDR3 end, the germline J gene is used to fill in that end. The chain employs TRBV13-1 and TRBJ1-2; 7 nucleotides line up with TRBD1. Trimming cost V 2 bases and J 3 bases; bases outside gene matches: 4. Per the germline V gene, CDR1 is NSHNY and CDR2 is SYGAGN. The CDR3 loop spans 14 amino acids. The part of the CDR3 DNA that was read is TGTGCCAGCAGTGACTCCGACAGGGACTCC. Translation gives CASSDSDRDS. The CDR3, in full, reads CASSDSDRDSDYTF.

Comments on this clone: Mouse gene names apply. The chain's CDR3 is CTCSGTGEGTEVFF. Partial CDR3 DNA: TGCACCTGCAGTGGGACAGGGGAGGGCACA. The J gene is TRBJ1-1, the V gene TRBV1, with TRBD1 identical over 9 bases. The read terminates 4 residues ahead of where the CDR3 ends, so the germline J gene completes it. The ends lost 4 bases at V and 4 bases at J; junction bases unmatched: 4. The germline V gene encodes CDR1 NSQYPW and CDR2 LRSPGD (reference sequence). The CDR3 sequence is 14 residues long.

Note on this clone: Gene names refer to mouse genes. The read terminates 4 residues before the CDR3 end, so the remaining end is supplied by the germline J gene. The chain joins TRBV14 to TRBJ2-4; a possible D gene is TRBD1 (6 bases). The CDR3 is 14 amino acids. Trimming cost V 7 bases and J 1 base, with 13 bases left between them. Germline V CDR1 and CDR2: SGHDT, FRDEAV. The CDR3 protein is CASRTGIGQNTLYF. CDR3 DNA, as far as it was read: TGTGCCAGCCGTACAGGGATCGGTCAAAAC.

As regards this clone: Mouse names are used for the genes. The observed sequence ends 4 residues before the CDR3 terminus, with the missing tail filled in from the germline J gene. V usage is TRBV19 and J usage is TRBJ2-3, with 7 bases lining up with TRBD1. Germline V gives CDR1 FNHDT, CDR2 SITEND (reference sequence). The CDR3 spans 13 residues. The ends lost 4 bases at V and 4 bases at J; junction bases unmatched: 3. The sequenced CDR3 bases are TGTGCCAGCAGTCTGACAGGGTCAGAA. Translated: CASSLTGSE. From start to end, the CDR3 is CASSLTGSETLYF.

The table lists this clone with a few counts. Gene names follow the mouse nomenclature. The CDR3 end lies 4 residues beyond the end of the read and is filled in from the germline J gene. At the DNA level, this CDR3 is encoded by other sequences in the same sample as well. V gene TRBV5 combines with J gene TRBJ2-5; D unclear. The CDR3 consists of 13 residues. Germline assignment: CDR1 LGHNA and CDR2 YNLKQL (reference sequence). The CDR3 protein is CASSQETEDTQYF. The CDR3 bases that were read are TGTGCCAGCAGCCAAGAAACAGAAGAC.

This clone was seen more than once but under ten times. Germline and genes: mouse. The read gets to within 4 residues of the CDR3 end, and the germline J gene fills in the rest. Within the sample, other DNA sequences also encode this same CDR3. V usage is TRBV19 and J usage is TRBJ2-1; a weak D match, TRBD1 (5 bases). The CDR3 is 14 residues long. Germline V gene data show CDR1 as FNHDT and CDR2 as SITEND (reference sequence). Trimming cost V 1 base and J 1 base, with 6 bases left between them. The CDR3 bases that were read are TGTGCCAGCAGTATAAAGGGGAACTATGCT. Encoded protein: CASSIKGNYA. The full CDR3 reads CASSIKGNYAEQFF.

Concerning this clone: The genes are named according to mouse. The observed sequence ends 4 residues before the CDR3 terminus, with the missing tail filled in from the germline J gene. This chain connects TRBV13-3 to TRBJ2-2; 7 positions agree with TRBD1. This CDR3 is 15 amino acids long. Germline V CDR1 and CDR2: NNHDY, SYVADS. V dropped 4 bases and J dropped 3; count of bases not matched to a gene: 6. CDR3 region: CASSPDRVDTGQLYF. CDR3 bases read: TGTGCCAGCAGTCCTGACAGGGTGGACACCGGG.

On this clone: Gene names and germline match the mouse. The read is 4 residues too short to cover the CDR3 end, so that end is filled in from the germline J gene. This rearrangement joins TRBV13-3 to TRBJ1-2, with D hard to call. In germline, CDR1 is NNHDY, CDR2 SYVADS. This CDR3 has 13 residues. Trimming took off 2 bases at V and 4 bases at J, with 9 bases between the two ends. CDR3 DNA (partial): TGTGCCAGCAGTGACAGATCCCCCTCC. It is translated as CASSDRSPS. The entire CDR3 protein reads CASSDRSPSDYTF.